These T cell receptor beta chains were read from a single sample in a study of shared clonotypes between healthy human individuals. Generated by immunoSEQ multiplex PCR, the TCRdb table keeps only in-frame clones and is missing some. The sample lists approximately 2.3 million clones, 85% to 95% occurring once. The sequencing sample was made of naive CD4+ T cells from PBMCs. The receptors stem from a man aged 18 to 30 in good health. Some clones in this sample may be carry-over from other donors' samples. CDR3s include the opening cysteine and the closing phenylalanine or tryptophan. The order of the fields is clone size, D gene, V gene, J gene, CDR3 length, CDR3 DNA, CDR3 protein. The D gene is left open where the match is weak. Clone size is shown for a subset of rows, as once, few, many or a class of expanded clone.

.	TRBD1	TRBV6-1	TRBJ1-1	13	TGTGCCAGCAACCACAGGGGTAACACTGAAGCTTTCTTT	CASNHRGNTEAFF
.	TRBD2	TRBV7-9	TRBJ2-3	16	TGTGCCAGCAGCCGCGGACTAGCGGGAGGGTTGAATACGCAGTATTTT	CASSRGLAGGLNTQYF
.	.	TRBV29-1	TRBJ2-7	13	TGCAGCGTTGAAGACGGAGGGCACTACGAGCAGTACTTC	CSVEDGGHYEQYF
once	.	TRBV4-2	TRBJ2-1	18	TGTGCCAGCAGCCCAAACTACCAAGGATCCCGCTCCTACAATGAGCAGTTCTTC	CASSPNYQGSRSYNEQFF
.	.	TRBV30	TRBJ1-1	13	TGTGCCTGGTCGCGGGGCCTGAACACTGAAGCTTTCTTT	CAWSRGLNTEAFF
.	TRBD1	TRBV5-1	TRBJ1-2	13	TGCGCCAGCACAACAGGACAGGGTGAGGGCTACACCTTC	CASTTGQGEGYTF
.	TRBD1	TRBV13	TRBJ1-1	19	TGTGCCAGCAGCTTAACCACCCTCACCGGGACAGGGGGGGACACTGAAGCTTTCTTT	CASSLTTLTGTGGDTEAFF
.	.	TRBV5-6	TRBJ2-7	16	TGTGCCAGCAGCTTGGCTCCTCGGCAAGATGGTAATGAGCAGTACTTC	CASSLAPRQDGNEQYF
.	TRBD2	TRBV9	TRBJ2-3	16	TGTGCCAGCAGGAACCTAGCGGGAGGGAGCGGAGATACGCAGTATTTT	CASRNLAGGSGDTQYF
.	TRBD1	TRBV7-8	TRBJ2-4	17	TGTGCCAGCAGCCCCCCAGGGACAGGGGGGACCAAAAACATTCAGTACTTC	CASSPPGTGGTKNIQYF
.	.	TRBV7-9	TRBJ2-3	13	TGTGCCAGCAGCTTTGCAGGGCCAGATACGCAGTATTTT	CASSFAGPDTQYF
.	TRBD1	TRBV5-8	TRBJ1-1	12	TGTGCCAGCAGCTGGGACAGGGGGTTGGCTTTCTTT	CASSWDRGLAFF
.	.	TRBV4-3	TRBJ2-3	17	TGCGCCAGCAGCCAAGATGGGGACACCCGACGGGACGATACGCAGTATTTT	CASSQDGDTRRDDTQYF
once	TRBD2	TRBV18	TRBJ2-7	15	TGTGCCAGCTCGAGGACTAGCGGGGACTCCTACGAGCAGTACTTC	CASSRTSGDSYEQYF
.	.	TRBV9	TRBJ2-4	15	TGTGCCAGCAGCGTAGAAGTAGGGATGGGAAACATTCAGTACTTC	CASSVEVGMGNIQYF
once	TRBD1	TRBV7-2	TRBJ1-1	13	TGTGCCAGCAGCTGGACAGGGACGACTGAAGCTTTCTTT	CASSWTGTTEAFF
.	TRBD2	TRBV7-9	TRBJ2-5	14	TGTGCCAGCAGCTTCAATCCGGGAGGCGAGACCCAGTACTTC	CASSFNPGGETQYF
.	.	TRBV19	TRBJ2-5	14	TGTGCCAGTAGTAGGCAGGGTCGGTGGGAGACCCAGTACTTC	CASSRQGRWETQYF
.	.	TRBV5-1	TRBJ1-4	14	TGCGCCAGCAGGACCGGGGGCGCGGGTGAAAAACTGTTTTTT	CASRTGGAGEKLFF
.	TRBD2	TRBV4-1	TRBJ2-7	16	TGCGCCAGCAGCCCGGTAGGGACTAGCGGATCCTACGAGCAGTACTTC	CASSPVGTSGSYEQYF
.	.	TRBV6-6	TRBJ2-7	15	TGTGCCAGCAGTTACTCGAGACAGCTGTCCTACGAGCAGTACTTC	CASSYSRQLSYEQYF
.	.	TRBV11-2	TRBJ1-4	12	TGTGCCAGCAGCTTACGGAGGGAAAAACTGTTTTTT	CASSLRREKLFF
.	.	TRBV11-2	TRBJ2-1	13	TGTGCCAGCAGCTTACATGTGGGGTCGGAGCAGTTCTTC	CASSLHVGSEQFF
.	.	TRBV19	TRBJ2-7	14	TGTGCCAGTAGTACACTACAGGGTTGGGGCGAGCAGTACTTC	CASSTLQGWGEQYF
.	.	TRBV5-1	TRBJ1-2	14	TGCGCCAGCAGCTTGTCAGGGGTGAACTATGGCTACACCTTC	CASSLSGVNYGYTF
.	TRBD1	TRBV19	TRBJ2-7	15	TGTGCCAGTAGGCAAAGGTTGAGGGGGCTCTACGAGCAGTACTTC	CASRQRLRGLYEQYF
.	.	TRBV7-3	TRBJ2-3	14	TGTGCCAGCAGCTTTGCAGAGAGCACAGATACGCAGTATTTT	CASSFAESTDTQYF
.	TRBD2	TRBV7-8	TRBJ2-1	17	TGTGCCAGCAGCCGAGCTGCTGGGGTAGCGGGAGTCAATGAGCAGTTCTTC	CASSRAAGVAGVNEQFF
.	.	TRBV6-5	TRBJ2-2	16	TGTGCCAGCAGTTATCAGCCCAGCGGACTCACCGGGGAGCTGTTTTTT	CASSYQPSGLTGELFF
once	.	TRBV4-1	TRBJ2-2	17	TGCGCCAGCAGCCCGGAAGGACGGCCGCCTAACACCGGGGAGCTGTTTTTT	CASSPEGRPPNTGELFF
.	.	TRBV6-5	TRBJ2-1	14	TGTGCCAGCCGCCCAGCGGAATACTACAATGAGCAGTTCTTC	CASRPAEYYNEQFF
.	TRBD1	TRBV9	TRBJ2-5	17	TGTGCCAGCAGCCTAACTCCACCGGGACAGGGGAGCGAGACCCAGTACTTC	CASSLTPPGQGSETQYF
.	.	TRBV28	TRBJ2-7	12	TGTGCCAGCAGTTCCGGACCCAGGGAGCAGTACTTC	CASSSGPREQYF
.	.	TRBV9	TRBJ2-2	14	TGTGCCAGCAGCGTAGGGGTCCCCACCGGGGAGCTGTTTTTT	CASSVGVPTGELFF
.	.	TRBV28	TRBJ1-1	15	TGTGCCAGCAGTTTACCCCCCATACCAAGAACTGAAGCTTTCTTT	CASSLPPIPRTEAFF
.	.	TRBV18	TRBJ2-1	12	TGTGCCAGCTCTTCGGCGCGCGATGAGCAGTTCTTC	CASSSARDEQFF
.	TRBD1	TRBV5-1	TRBJ2-2	15	TGCGCCAGCAGCATAGGGACAGCGAACACCGGGGAGCTGTTTTTT	CASSIGTANTGELFF
.	TRBD2	TRBV5-1	TRBJ2-7	16	TGCGCCAGCAGCTCTCGCAGCGGGAGATTTATCTACGAGCAGTACTTC	CASSSRSGRFIYEQYF
.	TRBD1	TRBV28	TRBJ1-6	11	TGTGCCAGCAGTTTCAGGGGGCTCCTCCACTTT	CASSFRGLLHF
.	TRBD1	TRBV6-5	TRBJ1-2	13	TGTGCCAGCAGTTACGCGGCAGGGGGCGGCTACACCTTC	CASSYAAGGGYTF
.	.	TRBV30	TRBJ1-2	13	TGTGCCTGGAGTCTCGGACAGAGCTATGGCTACACCTTC	CAWSLGQSYGYTF
.	TRBD2	TRBV14	TRBJ2-1	14	TGTGCCAGCAGCCCACTCGGGACTATCAATGAGCAGTTCTTC	CASSPLGTINEQFF
.	.	TRBV19	TRBJ1-5	15	TGTGCCAGTAGCATAGCCCCCGGGGCCAATCAGCCCCAGCATTTT	CASSIAPGANQPQHF
.	.	TRBV7-2	TRBJ1-1	12	TGTGCCAGCAGCCACTTCGGTCTTGAAGCTTTCTTT	CASSHFGLEAFF
.	.	TRBV29-1	TRBJ1-1	15	TGCAGCGTTGACGTTTCGTTTCTGGGGAGAACTGAAGCTTTCTTT	CSVDVSFLGRTEAFF
.	.	TRBV7-3	TRBJ1-1	14	TGTGCCAGCAGCTTAGGGGGTCGGAACACTGAAGCTTTCTTT	CASSLGGRNTEAFF
.	.	TRBV6-1	TRBJ1-5	15	TGTGCCAGCAGTTTGGGGTGGAGGGGCAATCAGCCCCAGCATTTT	CASSLGWRGNQPQHF
.	TRBD2	TRBV7-9	TRBJ2-1	15	TGTGCCAGCAGCTTAGCCGGGACTAGCGGGAGGGGGCAGTTCTTC	CASSLAGTSGRGQFF